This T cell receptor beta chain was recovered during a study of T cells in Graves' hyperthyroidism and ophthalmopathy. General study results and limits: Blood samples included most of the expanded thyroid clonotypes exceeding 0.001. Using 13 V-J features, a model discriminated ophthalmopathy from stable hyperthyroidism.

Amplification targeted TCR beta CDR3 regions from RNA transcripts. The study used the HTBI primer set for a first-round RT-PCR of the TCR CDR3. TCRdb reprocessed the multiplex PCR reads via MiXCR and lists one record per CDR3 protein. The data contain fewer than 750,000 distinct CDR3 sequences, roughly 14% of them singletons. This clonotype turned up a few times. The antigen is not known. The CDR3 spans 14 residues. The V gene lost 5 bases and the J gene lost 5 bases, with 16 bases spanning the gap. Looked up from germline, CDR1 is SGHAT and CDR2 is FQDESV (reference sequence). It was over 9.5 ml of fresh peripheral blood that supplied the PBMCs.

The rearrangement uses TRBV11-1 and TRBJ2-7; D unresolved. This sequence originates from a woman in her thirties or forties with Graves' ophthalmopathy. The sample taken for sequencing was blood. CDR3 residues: CASSPSLGFHEQYF. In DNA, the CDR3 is TGTGCCAGCAGCCCCTCCCTGGGGTTCCACGAGCAGTACTTC.